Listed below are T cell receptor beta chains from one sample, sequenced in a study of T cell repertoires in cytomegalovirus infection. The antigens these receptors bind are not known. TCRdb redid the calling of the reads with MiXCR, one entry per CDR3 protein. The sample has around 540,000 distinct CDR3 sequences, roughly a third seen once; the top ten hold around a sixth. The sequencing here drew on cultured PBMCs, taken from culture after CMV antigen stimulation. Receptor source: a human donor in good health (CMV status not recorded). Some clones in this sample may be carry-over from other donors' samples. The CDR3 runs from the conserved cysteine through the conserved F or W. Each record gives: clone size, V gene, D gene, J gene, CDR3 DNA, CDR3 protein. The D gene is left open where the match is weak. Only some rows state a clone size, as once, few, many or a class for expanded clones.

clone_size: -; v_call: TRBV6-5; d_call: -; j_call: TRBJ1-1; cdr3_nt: TGTGCCAGCACCAAATCCGTAGGGACTAAATATGACACTGAAGCTTTCTTT; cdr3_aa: CASTKSVGTKYDTEAFF
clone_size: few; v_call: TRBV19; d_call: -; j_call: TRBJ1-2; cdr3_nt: TGTGCCAGTAGTATAGAAGGGGGACGCTATGGCTACACCTTC; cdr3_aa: CASSIEGGRYGYTF
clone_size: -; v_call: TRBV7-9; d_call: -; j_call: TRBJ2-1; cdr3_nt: TGTGCCAGCAGCGGGGCCCTGAGCTCCTACAATGAGCAGTTCTTC; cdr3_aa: CASSGALSSYNEQFF
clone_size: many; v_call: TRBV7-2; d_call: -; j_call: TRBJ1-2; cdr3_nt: TGTGCCAGCAGCTTAGATCGGGGCGGACCCGGTGGCTACACCTTC; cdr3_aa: CASSLDRGGPGGYTF
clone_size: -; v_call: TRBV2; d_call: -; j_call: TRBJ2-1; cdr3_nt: TGTGCCAGCATAATCAATGGGAAAGGCGGTGAGCAGTTCTTC; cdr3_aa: CASIINGKGGEQFF
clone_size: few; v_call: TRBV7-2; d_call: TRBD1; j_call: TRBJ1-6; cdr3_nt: TGTGCCAGCAGCTTAGCGTCAGGGGGCAGTTCACCCCTCCACTTT; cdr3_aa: CASSLASGGSSPLHF
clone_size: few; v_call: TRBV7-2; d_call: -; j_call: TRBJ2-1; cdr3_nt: TGTGCCAGCAGCTCTCCGGGACCACCGCCTTGCTTC; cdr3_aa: CASSSPGPPPCF
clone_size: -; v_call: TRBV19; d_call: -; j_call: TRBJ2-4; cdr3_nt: TGTGCCAGTACGTCCGAAGGGGCGGGAAACATTCAGTACTTC; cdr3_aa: CASTSEGAGNIQYF
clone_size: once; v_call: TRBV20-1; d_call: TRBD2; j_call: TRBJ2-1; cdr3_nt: TGCAGTGCTGTCACTAGCGTCCCCTACAATGAGCAGTTCTTC; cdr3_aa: CSAVTSVPYNEQFF
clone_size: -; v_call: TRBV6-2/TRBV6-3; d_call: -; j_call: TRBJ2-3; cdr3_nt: TGTGCCAGCAGCCAACGGAGGGCCGGGAGCACAGATACGCAGTATTTT; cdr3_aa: CASSQRRAGSTDTQYF
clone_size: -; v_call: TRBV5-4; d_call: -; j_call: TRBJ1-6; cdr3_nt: TGTGCCAGCAGCTTGCGAGGGCCCGATAATTCACCCCTCCACTTT; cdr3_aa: CASSLRGPDNSPLHF
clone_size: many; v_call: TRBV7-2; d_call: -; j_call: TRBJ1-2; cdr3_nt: TGTGCCAGCAGTCCCCGTGAAGTCTATGGCTACACCTTC; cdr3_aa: CASSPREVYGYTF
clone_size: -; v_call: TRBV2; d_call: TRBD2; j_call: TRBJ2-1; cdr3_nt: TGTGCCAGCGAGCGGGGACTAGCTGTCCGTGTGGAGCAGTTCTTC; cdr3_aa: CASERGLAVRVEQFF
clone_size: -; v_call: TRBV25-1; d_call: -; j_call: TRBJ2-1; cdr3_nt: TGTGCCAGCAGTGGAAAGGGTTCGGGTGAGCAGTTCTTC; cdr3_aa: CASSGKGSGEQFF
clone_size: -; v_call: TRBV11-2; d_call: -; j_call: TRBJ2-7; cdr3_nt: TGTGCCAGCAGCCCTCAAAGCTCCTACGAGCAGTACTTC; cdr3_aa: CASSPQSSYEQYF
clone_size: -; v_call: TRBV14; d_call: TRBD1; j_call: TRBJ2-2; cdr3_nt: TGTGCCAGCAGCCGGACAGGGGGCACGAACACCGGGGAGCTGTTTTTT; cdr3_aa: CASSRTGGTNTGELFF
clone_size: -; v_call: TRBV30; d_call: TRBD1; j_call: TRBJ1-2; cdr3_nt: TGTGCCTGGAGTGTACGAGGACAGGCGACGAACTATGGCTACACCTTC; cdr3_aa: CAWSVRGQATNYGYTF
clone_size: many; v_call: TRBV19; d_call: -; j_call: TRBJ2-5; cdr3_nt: TGTGCCAGCCGGGGAGAGACCCAGTACTTC; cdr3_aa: CASRGETQYF
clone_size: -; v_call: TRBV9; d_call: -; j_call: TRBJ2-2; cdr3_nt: TGTGCCAGCAGCAGCCGGGACGCCCACACCGGGGAGCTGTTTTTT; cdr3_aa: CASSSRDAHTGELFF
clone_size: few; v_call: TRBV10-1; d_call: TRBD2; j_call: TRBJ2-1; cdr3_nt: TGCGCCAGCAGTGAGGCAAACCTAGCGGGAGGACCTGGTAAGCAGTTCTTC; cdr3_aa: CASSEANLAGGPGKQFF
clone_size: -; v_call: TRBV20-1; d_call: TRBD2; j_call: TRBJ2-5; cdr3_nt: TGCAGTGCGACTCGACTAGCGGGAGTCGAAGAGACCCAGTACTTC; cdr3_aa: CSATRLAGVEETQYF
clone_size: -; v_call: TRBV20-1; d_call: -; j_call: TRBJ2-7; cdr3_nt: TGCAGTGCTAGAGCCCCTCAGGGCCCAGCCTACGAGCAGTACTTC; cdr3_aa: CSARAPQGPAYEQYF
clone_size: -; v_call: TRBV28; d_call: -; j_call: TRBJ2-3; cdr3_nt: TGTGCCAGCCGGGAGGGGACAGGGACTAGGATCGCAGATACGCAGTATTTT; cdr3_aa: CASREGTGTRIADTQYF
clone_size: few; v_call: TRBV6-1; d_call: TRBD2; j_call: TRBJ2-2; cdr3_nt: TGTGCCAGCAGCGGACTAGCGGGAGTCGGCGGGGAGCTGTTTTTT; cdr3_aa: CASSGLAGVGGELFF
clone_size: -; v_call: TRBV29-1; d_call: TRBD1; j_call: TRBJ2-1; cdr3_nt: TGCAGCGTGGAGGGGACAGGGTACAATGAGCAGTTCTTC; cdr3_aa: CSVEGTGYNEQFF
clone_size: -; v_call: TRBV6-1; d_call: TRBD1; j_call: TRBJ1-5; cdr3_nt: TGTGCCAGCAGGACCAGGGACAGAGCGCCAAATCAGCCCCAGCATTTT; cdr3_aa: CASRTRDRAPNQPQHF
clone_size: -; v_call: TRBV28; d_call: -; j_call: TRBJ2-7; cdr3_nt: TGTGCCAGCAGCCCCCATGAGGGGGTGGGACGCGAGCAGTACTTC; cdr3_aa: CASSPHEGVGREQYF
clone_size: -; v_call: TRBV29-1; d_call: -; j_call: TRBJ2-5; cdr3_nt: TGCAGCGTCGCCGGGGACCAGAAGACCCAGTACTTC; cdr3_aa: CSVAGDQKTQYF
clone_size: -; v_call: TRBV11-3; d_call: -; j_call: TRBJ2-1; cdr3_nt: TGTGCCAGCAGCTCAGAATTGGAGCAGTTCTTC; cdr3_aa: CASSSELEQFF